This T cell receptor (beta chain) was obtained from a study of blood T cells in healthy people across ages. Per-sample PBMC isolation yielded at least 6.5 million cells. Extracted total RNA amounted to at least 5 micrograms for each sample. The second PCR ran roughly 6 to 11 cycles with a sample-barcoded 5' primer and J-beta primers. TCRdb analysed the 5' RACE reads with MiXCR anew, one entry per CDR3 protein. This sample has approximately 1.5 million distinct CDR3 sequences, with approximately 39% found just once. Germline CDR1 is SGDLS and CDR2 is YYNGEE. V was clipped by 0 bases and J by 1 base; unmatched bases: 1. This CDR3 comprises 17 residues.

This chain joins TRBV9 and TRBJ2-1; the match to TRBD2 covers 13 bases. Source material: blood. The TCR originated in a woman aged 18-35 years in good health. The DNA for the CDR3 is TGTGCCAGCAGCGTAGTGGGACTAGCGGGATCCTACAATGAGCAGTTCTTC. Translating gives CASSVVGLAGSYNEQFF.